This TCR beta chain originates from a study of spatial heterogeneity in lung cancer. This clonotype appeared many times. Its matching antigen is unknown. Study observations and caveats: Compared with follow-up, resection was when ubiquitous expanded tumor TCRs appeared in blood more.

TCRdb used MiXCR to reprocess the 5' RACE reads, holding one entry per CDR3 protein. The sample yields 45,000 to 55,000 distinct CDR3 sequences, roughly 5% seen once. Time point noted: sample taken at primary tumor resection. Frozen PBMC, nontumor lung or tumor provided whole RNA, which was sequenced unsorted. The roughly 66 donors had untreated early-stage non-small cell lung cancer. The sequence came from a male donor with early-stage non-small cell lung cancer. The material was PBMCs, obtained at surgery.

The CDR3 nucleotides are TGCGCCAGCAGCGGCGAGGTACCCTATGGCTACACCTTC. Translating it yields CASSGEVPYGYTF. V and J are TRBV5-1 and TRBJ1-2; D uncertain. CDR1 and CDR2 (germline): SGHRS, YFSETQ. The CDR3 has 13 amino acids. The V gene lost 4 bases and the J gene lost 4 bases, with 11 bases spanning the gap.